One and the same sample provided the 20 T cell receptor beta chains below, sequenced in a study of CD8 T cells in Susac syndrome. Reverse transcription used about 0.45 to 1 ug RNA and random hexamers. Using its own MiXCR run on the immunoSEQ multiplex PCR reads, TCRdb lists one record per CDR3 protein. Of approximately 280,000 distinct CDR3 sequences detected, more than 75% appear once; the ten largest clones hold over 0.1%. Sample: CD8+ T cells from PBMCs. These receptors were obtained from a human donor with multiple sclerosis.

The chain links TRBV4-2 to TRBJ2-7, with 11 bases lining up with TRBD2. CDR1 and CDR2 from the germline V gene are LGHNA and YNFKEQ. Losses at the gene ends were 4 bases for V and 2 bases for J; bases not matched to a gene: 4. CDR3 length: 15 amino acids. Here the CDR3 DNA reads TGTGCCAGCAGCCCACCGGGACTAGCGGCCTACGAGCAGTACTTC. Its translation: CASSPPGLAAYEQYF.

V and J are TRBV11-3 and TRBJ2-5; no clear D. Between the trimmed V and J ends, which lost 4 bases and 5 bases, there was a span of 14 bases. The CDR3 has 14 residues. Germline lookup yields CDR1 SGHNT and CDR2 YENEEA. The CDR3: CASSSIGLGETQYF. The DNA of the CDR3 is TGTGCCAGCAGCTCTATAGGGCTAGGGGAGACCCAGTACTTC.

Only one count was recorded for this clonotype. V gene TRBV7-9 combines with J gene TRBJ2-3; 14 bases align to TRBD2. J lost 2 bases, V lost 5 bases, and 3 bases had no gene match. The CDR3 has 16 residues. The germline gives CDR1 SEHNR, CDR2 FQNEAQ (reference sequence). As DNA, the CDR3 is TGTGCCAGCAGCGGGACTAGCGGGAGACACACAGATACGCAGTATTTT. This translates into CASSGTSGRHTDTQYF.

The gene calls are TRBV20-1 and TRBJ2-7, with D unclear. The V end was cut by 0 bases, the J end by 2 bases, with 17 bases between. This CDR3 region has 16 residues. Per the germline V gene, CDR1 is DFQATT and CDR2 is SNEGSKA (reference sequence). The CDR3 coding sequence is TGCAGTGCTAGAGATCGTGAGCGCCATATAGCCTACGAGCAGTACTTC. This codes for CSARDRERHIAYEQYF.

This chain uses TRBV7-9 with TRBJ2-7; TRBD2 matches 8 bases. Germline-derived CDR1 and CDR2 are SEHNR and FQNEAQ (reference sequence). V shed 3 bases and J 7 bases; nucleotides not matched to a gene: 11. The CDR3 totals 15 residues. The CDR3 region is CASSLGTSGFQEQYF. The DNA for the CDR3 is TGTGCCAGCAGCTTGGGTACTAGCGGCTTCCAGGAGCAGTACTTC.

The V and J genes are TRBV27 and TRBJ2-1; D possibly corresponds to TRBD2 (5 bases). Between the trimmed V and J ends, which lost 8 bases and 8 bases, there was a span of 13 bases. This CDR3 comprises 12 residues. Germline V lookup: CDR1 MNHEY, CDR2 SMNVEV (reference sequence). The CDR3 region has the DNA TGTGCCAGCGGGAGCGGAGATGATGAGCAGTTCTTC. Protein sequence: CASGSGDDEQFF.

J is TRBJ2-7 and V is TRBV28; 9 nucleotides align to TRBD2. V was pared by 3 bases and J by 3 bases, with 6 bases of the junction left unmatched. Per the germline V gene, CDR1 is MDHEN and CDR2 is SYDVKM. The CDR3 spans 15 residues. In nucleotides, the CDR3 is TGTGCCAGCAGTTTGGCCGCGGGAGGGTTCTACGAGCAGTACTTC. Protein: CASSLAAGGFYEQYF.

The rearrangement links TRBV9 to TRBJ1-5, with a tentative D call TRBD1 (5 bases). The germline CDR1 and CDR2 sequences are SGDLS and YYNGEE. The CDR3 contains 15 residues. V was cut by 0 bases and J by 3 bases, with 10 bases left in between. CDR3: CASSVGGSFNQPQHF. CDR3 coding DNA: TGTGCCAGCAGCGTAGGGGGGAGTTTCAATCAGCCCCAGCATTTT.

The chain combines TRBV7-2 with TRBJ2-2, with a possible D match to TRBD2 (5 bases). CDR3 length: 19 amino acids. Germline CDR1 reads SGHTA; CDR2 reads FQGNSA. Trimming stripped 5 bases from V and 6 bases from J, with 28 bases between. The CDR3 DNA sequence: TGTGCCAGCAGCCTTAGAACGGGCTTCACTAGTAATCTTCCCGGGGAGCTGTTTTTT. This gives the protein CASSLRTGFTSNLPGELFF.

This clonotype has just a few counts. This chain links TRBV5-5 with TRBJ2-7; TRBD1 or TRBD2 may be the D gene (5 bases each). V dropped 1 base and J dropped 2 bases, with 16 bases sitting between them. The CDR3 is 16 residues long. The germline V gene has CDR1 SGHKS and CDR2 YYEKEE (reference sequence). The CDR3 coding sequence is TGTGCCAGCAGCTTGTATAAGGGACCAACCGCCTACGAGCAGTACTTC. Encoded protein: CASSLYKGPTAYEQYF.

The J gene is TRBJ2-3, the V gene TRBV27; D is perhaps TRBD2 (6 bases). In germline, CDR1 is MNHEY, CDR2 SMNVEV (reference sequence). The CDR3 has 16 amino acids. V gave up 5 bases and J gave up 2 bases, with 17 bases separating them. The DNA of the CDR3 is TGTGCCAGCAGTCCGGTTTCGGGACTCGACACAGATACGCAGTATTTT. Amino acid sequence: CASSPVSGLDTDTQYF.

The rearrangement uses TRBV7-9 and TRBJ2-1, with TRBD2 identical over 10 bases. This CDR3 has 12 amino acids. Losses at the gene ends were 6 bases for V and 12 bases for J; bases not matched to a gene: 5. Germline V lookup: CDR1 SEHNR, CDR2 FQNEAQ (reference sequence). CDR3 residues: CASRVSGRGQFF. The CDR3 DNA reads as TGTGCCAGCAGGGTGAGCGGGAGGGGGCAGTTCTTC.

This sequence joins TRBV6-6 and TRBJ1-2, with 7 bases identical to TRBD1. This CDR3 is 16 amino acids long. CDR1 and CDR2 from the germline V gene are MNHNY and SVGAGI (reference sequence). The junction had 12 bases not matched to a gene; V was cut back by 2 bases and J by 6 bases. CDR3 sequence (DNA): TGTGCCAGCAGTTACGTCGCGGGAGGCGGGACAGATGGCTACACCTTC. This codes for CASSYVAGGGTDGYTF.

The chain couples TRBV20-1 to TRBJ1-6; 9 bases line up with TRBD1. The V gene end was trimmed by 5 bases and the J gene end by 9 bases; junction bases not matched to a gene: 5. This CDR3 comprises 13 residues. Germline V gene lookup returns CDR1 DFQATT and CDR2 SNEGSKA (reference sequence). The chain's CDR3 is CSAWTGVGSPLHF. Written as DNA, the CDR3 is TGCAGTGCTTGGACAGGGGTGGGTTCACCCCTCCACTTT.

This chain connects TRBV12-3 or TRBV12-4 to TRBJ1-1; D uncertain. This CDR3 has 12 amino acids. V was clipped by 4 bases and J by 7 bases, with 10 bases between them. CDR3: CASSSRVREAFF. CDR3 sequence (DNA): TGTGCCAGCAGTTCCCGGGTCCGTGAAGCTTTCTTT.

This chain joins TRBV6-7 and TRBJ1-2; 9 bases match TRBD1. TRBV6-7 is an open reading frame whose function is uncertain. This CDR3 region has 17 residues. V gave up 2 bases and J gave up 4 bases; unmatched junction bases: 11. Here the CDR3 reads CASSYTEDRGKVYGYTF. Written as DNA, the CDR3 is TGTGCCAGCAGTTACACCGAAGACAGGGGGAAAGTCTATGGCTACACCTTC.

This sequence joins TRBV9 and TRBJ2-7; 8 nucleotides line up with TRBD1. Germline V gene data show CDR1 as SGDLS and CDR2 as YYNGEE. This CDR3 is 14 amino acids long. J was trimmed by 4 bases and V by 2 bases; bases with no gene match: 5. CDR3 sequence reads: CASSVDRGGYEQYF. CDR3 DNA: TGTGCCAGCAGCGTCGACAGGGGAGGATACGAGCAGTACTTC.

The chain has TRBV10-1 and TRBJ2-4; 7 nucleotides align to TRBD2. Germline V gene data show CDR1 as WNHNN and CDR2 as SYGVQD (reference sequence). V gave up 2 bases and J gave up 8 bases; unmatched junction bases: 6. The CDR3 consists of 14 residues. CDR3 loop: CASSEQRTRDIQYF. CDR3 DNA sequence: TGCGCCAGCAGTGAGCAAAGGACTAGAGACATTCAGTACTTC.

The CDR3 sequence: CASTIGGPLNTEAFF. CDR3 nucleotide sequence: TGTGCCAGCACCATTGGAGGCCCGCTGAACACTGAAGCTTTCTTT. The J gene is TRBJ1-1, the V gene TRBV28; D not certain. Germline CDR1 and CDR2: MDHEN and SYDVKM. V dropped 7 bases and J dropped 0 bases, with 15 bases sitting between them. The CDR3 spans 15 residues. Full variable domain (remainder filled in from reference TRBV28 and TRBJ1-1): DVKVTQSSRYLVKRTGEKVFLECVQDMDHENMFWYRQDPGLGLRLIYFSYDVKMKEKGDIPEGYSVSREKKERFSLILESASTNQTSMYLCASTIGGPLNTEAFFGQGTRLTVV.

The chain is built from TRBV7-9 and TRBJ2-7; TRBD2 might be the D (5 bases). Trimming left V 4 bases short and J 3 bases short, with 13 bases between. The CDR3 is 14 residues long. Germline lookup yields CDR1 SEHNR and CDR2 FQNEAQ (reference sequence). The CDR3 coding sequence is TGTGCCAGCAGCTCCAGCGGCCAAGACTACGAGCAGTACTTC. Translating it yields CASSSSGQDYEQYF.